Listed below are T cell receptor beta chains from one sample, sequenced in a study of cytomegalovirus exposure and HLA in healthy donors. The repertoire was sequenced with immunoSEQ multiplex PCR; TCRdb's copy has only in-frame clones and lacks some. The sample shows around 150,000 clones, around 72% of them seen only once. Input material: PBMCs. These TCRs come from a man aged 35 to 55 in good health and CMV-seropositive. Both conserved end residues are part of each CDR3. The D gene is left open where the match is weak. Clone size appears in some rows only: once, few, many, or a class for an expanded clone.

D gene | J gene | clone size | V gene | CDR3 protein | CDR3 DNA
NA | TRBJ1-1 | NA | TRBV6-6 | CASSYRGSDTEAFF | TGTGCCAGCAGTTACAGGGGATCTGACACTGAAGCTTTCTTT
TRBD1 | TRBJ2-7 | few | TRBV4-3 | CASSEDRATYEQYF | TGCGCCAGCAGCGAGGACAGGGCTACATACGAGCAGTACTTC
NA | TRBJ1-5 | NA | TRBV6-6 | CASRLMGVGNQPQHF | TGTGCCAGCAGGTTAATGGGCGTTGGCAATCAGCCCCAGCATTTT
NA | TRBJ1-1 | few | TRBV7-9 | CASSSGWPEAFF | TGTGCCAGCAGCTCAGGGTGGCCTGAAGCTTTCTTT
NA | TRBJ2-2 | NA | TRBV9 | CASTFGDGELFF | TGTGCCAGCACCTTCGGGGACGGGGAGCTGTTTTTT
NA | TRBJ2-2 | NA | TRBV11-3 | CASSPNQAGELFF | TGTGCCAGCAGCCCAAATCAGGCCGGGGAGCTGTTTTTT
NA | TRBJ2-3 | NA | TRBV14 | CASSPQNSIRSQYF | TGTGCCAGCAGCCCCCAGAACAGCATCCGATCGCAGTATTTT
NA | TRBJ2-1 | NA | TRBV15 | CATSRDFAGSGEQFF | TGTGCCACCAGCAGAGATTTTGCGGGGTCTGGTGAGCAGTTCTTC
TRBD1 | TRBJ2-1 | few | TRBV25-1 | CASRTGDEQFF | TGTGCCAGCAGGACAGGGGATGAGCAGTTCTTC
TRBD1 | TRBJ2-7 | NA | TRBV6-1 | CASSVGQGIYEQYF | TGTGCCAGCAGTGTGGGACAGGGCATCTACGAGCAGTACTTC
NA | TRBJ2-7 | NA | TRBV9 | CASSAGDFRGSYEQYF | TGTGCCAGCAGCGCCGGGGATTTCAGGGGTTCCTACGAGCAGTACTTC
TRBD1 | TRBJ1-2 | once | TRBV7-2 | CASSLSRDRAYGYTF | TGTGCCAGCAGCCTCTCCCGGGACAGGGCCTATGGCTACACCTTC
NA | TRBJ2-5 | NA | TRBV7-2 | CASSTYQETQYF | TGTGCCAGCAGCACTTACCAAGAGACCCAGTACTTC
TRBD2 | TRBJ2-3 | NA | TRBV5-4 | CASSPRLALGTDTQYF | TGTGCCAGCAGCCCGCGACTAGCGTTGGGCACAGATACGCAGTATTTT
NA | TRBJ2-7 | NA | TRBV28 | CASSFASAYEQYF | TGTGCCAGCAGTTTTGCCAGTGCCTACGAGCAGTACTTC